Shown below are 19 T cell receptor beta chains from a single sample sequenced in a study of response to subunit inactivated influenza vaccine. TCRdb reprocessed the RT-PCR reads via MiXCR and lists one record per CDR3 protein. This table has 500,000 to 600,000 distinct CDR3 sequences, around 11% appearing once. Separately, the same data were catalogued under a study of T cells expressing NK-cell markers. From that paper: Researchers built TCR beta cDNA using 5'RACE template switching with UMIs.

The sequencing used PBMCs from blood, collected on the day of vaccination. All receptors derive from a man in his fifties or sixties who received an inactivated influenza vaccine.

This clonotype was counted many times. The chain combines TRBV28 with TRBJ2-3; 8 bases align to TRBD2. The CDR3 has 21 amino acids. In germline, CDR1 is MDHEN, CDR2 SYDVKM. V dropped 4 bases and J dropped 0; count of bases not matched to a gene: 21. For the CDR3, the DNA is TGTGCCAGCAGTTCCCCCCTCGGTCTTATGATAGCGGGGCCGAGCACAGATACGCAGTATTTT. This codes for CASSSPLGLMIAGPSTDTQYF.

The genes are TRBV29-1 and TRBJ1-6; D perhaps matches TRBD1 (6 bases). Trimming stripped 7 bases from V and 5 bases from J, with 21 bases between. The germline V gene encodes CDR1 SQVTM and CDR2 ANQGSEA. The CDR3 is 16 residues long. The CDR3 loop reads CSGTGTPQTNNSPLHF. CDR3 DNA sequence: TGCAGCGGCACCGGGACACCCCAAACCAATAATTCACCCCTCCACTTT.

J is TRBJ1-2 and V is TRBV7-2, with D tentatively TRBD1 (5 bases). This CDR3 spans 14 amino acids. V was clipped by 5 bases and J by 8 bases, with 18 bases between them. Germline V gives CDR1 SGHTA, CDR2 FQGNSA. CDR3 residues: CASSPPSGTHGYTF. CDR3 coding DNA: TGTGCCAGCAGCCCCCCCTCCGGGACCCACGGCTACACCTTC.

As concerns this clonotype: Sequence at one end of the junction differs from germline and may be a read error. The chain uses TRBV5-1 and TRBJ2-1; D uncertain. The CDR3 sequence is 13 residues long. In germline, CDR1 is SGHRS, CDR2 YFSETQ. CDR3 sequence reads: CASSPDNYDEQFF. The CDR3 nucleotides read TGCGCCAGCAGCCCCGATAACTACGATGAGCAGTTCTTC.

The chain carries TRBV6-2 or TRBV6-3 and TRBJ2-7; either TRBD1 or TRBD2 may supply D (6 bases each). The CDR3 has 15 amino acids. V shed 2 bases and J shed 3 bases, with 14 bases lying between them. Germline V gene sequence: CDR1 MNHEY, CDR2 SVGEGT. Here the CDR3 DNA reads TGTGCCAGCAGTTACCAGGGGCTAGCGCACTACGAGCAGTACTTC. Protein: CASSYQGLAHYEQYF.

This clonotype has only a few counts. This rearrangement joins TRBV20-1 to TRBJ2-5, with 9 bases matching TRBD2. The junction had 12 bases not matched to a gene; V was cut back by 4 bases and J by 9 bases. CDR3 length equals 14 residues. Germline lookup yields CDR1 DFQATT and CDR2 SNEGSKA (reference sequence). The CDR3 region is CSAMSGGPLGPQYF. CDR3 DNA: TGCAGTGCTATGAGCGGGGGGCCCCTAGGGCCCCAGTACTTC.

This clonotype was seen more than once but under ten times. V is TRBV20-1 and J is TRBJ2-1; D is tentatively TRBD1 or TRBD2 (6 bases each). Trimming shortened V by 6 bases and J by 7 bases, and 25 bases separated the two germline ends. Germline loops: CDR1 DFQATT, CDR2 SNEGSKA (reference sequence). The length of the CDR3 is 16 residues. The CDR3: CSAKGSGRDNFNEQFF. For the CDR3, the DNA is TGCAGTGCCAAGGGGTCAGGGCGGGACAACTTTAATGAGCAGTTCTTC.

V and J are TRBV15 and TRBJ2-5; D is undetermined. From germline, CDR1 is LNHNV and CDR2 YYDKDF (reference sequence). Trimming pared 0 bases from V and 5 bases from J, leaving 7 bases between. The CDR3 is 13 residues long. CDR3 sequence: CATSRDGVETQYF. CDR3 sequence (DNA): TGTGCCACCAGCAGAGATGGGGTGGAGACCCAGTACTTC.

At least ten counts were recorded for this clonotype. The chain is built from TRBV28 and TRBJ2-7; TRBD1 matches at 8 bases. The CDR3 spans 14 residues. The germline CDR1 and CDR2 sequences are MDHEN and SYDVKM. Trimming removed 6 bases from V and 1 base from J; junction bases left unmatched: 5. CDR3 bases: TGTGCCAGCAGCACCGGGACAGGTTCCTACGAGCAGTACTTC. Translation: CASSTGTGSYEQYF.

V is TRBV20-1 and J is TRBJ1-2, with a possible D match to TRBD1 (6 bases). This CDR3 region has 10 residues. The V and J ends lost 7 bases and 4 bases respectively, with 7 bases between them. Germline V gives CDR1 DFQATT, CDR2 SNEGSKA (reference sequence). CDR3 protein: CSGQAYGYTF. In nucleotides, the CDR3 is TGCAGTGGACAGGCCTATGGCTACACCTTC.

The chain couples TRBV7-9 to TRBJ2-3; D unclear. The germline V gene encodes CDR1 SEHNR and CDR2 FQNEAQ (reference sequence). This CDR3 has 12 amino acids. The V and J ends lost 1 base and 9 bases respectively, with 8 bases between them. For the CDR3, the DNA is TGTGCCAGCAGCTTAGAGCAGGCCACGCAGTATTTT. It translates to CASSLEQATQYF.

This clonotype was found many times. V is TRBV18 and J is TRBJ1-2, with D possibly matching TRBD1 (6 bases). The CDR3 runs 13 residues. V was shortened by 6 bases and J by 8 bases, with 16 bases between the two germline ends. CDR1 KGHSH and CDR2 LQKENI come from the germline V gene. CDR3 in amino acids: CASSLDRLRGYTF. DNA for the CDR3: TGTGCCAGCTCCCTGGACAGACTACGCGGCTACACCTTC.

The J gene is TRBJ2-3, the V gene TRBV9; D not resolved. Germline CDR1 and CDR2: SGDLS and YYNGEE. The CDR3 length is 14 residues. V shed 2 bases and J shed 1 base, with 8 bases lying between them. CDR3 loop: CASSVAWGTDTQYF. CDR3 sequence (DNA): TGTGCCAGCAGCGTGGCCTGGGGCACAGATACGCAGTATTTT. Filled out from reference TRBV9 and TRBJ2-3, the complete variable domain reads DSGVTQTPKHLITATGQRVTLRCSPRSGDLSVYWYQQSLDQGLQFLIQYYNGEERAKGNILERFSAQQFPDLHSELNLSSLELGDSALYFCASSVAWGTDTQYFGPGTRLTVL.

This chain links TRBV11-1 with TRBJ2-7, with a possible D match to TRBD1 (6 bases). Germline V gene sequence: CDR1 SGHAT, CDR2 FQDESV (reference sequence). V lost 1 base, J lost 0 bases, and 28 bases lay in between. The length of the CDR3 is 21 residues. The CDR3 DNA is TGTGCCAGCAGCTTAGGGTTTAGAGGAACAGGGCCTCGCTCCAGCTCCTACGAGCAGTACTTC. It translates to CASSLGFRGTGPRSSSYEQYF.

This clonotype was picked up many times. The J gene is TRBJ2-2, the V gene TRBV5-1, with D tentatively TRBD2 (5 bases). The germline V gene encodes CDR1 SGHRS and CDR2 YFSETQ. Trimming took 1 base from V and 5 from J, leaving 6 bases between them. This CDR3 region has 13 residues. The CDR3 here is CASSLPGTGELFF. The CDR3 nucleotides read TGCGCCAGCAGCTTGCCGGGAACCGGGGAGCTGTTTTTT.

The V and J genes are TRBV7-9 and TRBJ2-5; D ambiguous. The CDR3 has 14 amino acids. Between the trimmed V and J ends, which lost 1 base and 2 bases, there was a span of 8 bases. Germline-derived CDR1 and CDR2 are SEHNR and FQNEAQ (reference sequence). CDR3 nucleotide sequence: TGTGCCAGCAGCTTAGTATCGGTTCAAGAGACCCAGTACTTC. This codes for CASSLVSVQETQYF.

V and J are TRBV27 and TRBJ2-7; 10 bases align to TRBD2. With 3 bases clipped from V and 0 bases from J, the junction kept 5 bases outside the gene matches. The CDR3 spans 16 residues. Germline CDR1 is MNHEY and CDR2 is SMNVEV (reference sequence). The CDR3 bases are TGTGCCAGCAGTTTTAATCTAGCGGGGGCCTCCTACGAGCAGTACTTC. This codes for CASSFNLAGASYEQYF.

The rearrangement uses TRBV10-3 and TRBJ1-4, with unresolved D. The germline V and J ends were trimmed by 6 bases and 0 bases, with 8 bases remaining between them. CDR1 and CDR2 (germline): ENHRY, SYGVKD. The CDR3 length is 14 residues. CDR3 residues: CAIRAGATNEKLFF. The CDR3 DNA reads as TGTGCCATCAGGGCGGGAGCAACTAATGAAAAACTGTTTTTT.

In this sample, this clonotype turned up a few times. The V gene is TRBV9, the J gene TRBJ2-7, with D tentatively TRBD2 (5 bases). The CDR3 runs 13 residues. Trimming stripped 7 bases from V and 2 bases from J, with 13 bases between. Per germline, CDR1 SGDLS and CDR2 YYNGEE. The CDR3 loop reads CASGSGNTYEQYF. Written as DNA, the CDR3 is TGTGCCAGCGGATCCGGGAACACCTACGAGCAGTACTTC.